The following is a T cell receptor (beta chain) sequence with its context. Its antigen is still unknown. Trimming removed 0 bases from V and 1 base from J, with 4 bases in between. Germline lookup yields CDR1 SGHRS and CDR2 YFSETQ. This CDR3 has 13 amino acids. This sample was taken from a study of post-analysis software for immune sequencing data. Overall study: Included among the disease courses, which were recorded for the cohort, were relapsing-remitting, secondary progressive and progressive-relapsing multiple sclerosis.

Study outcomes and limitations: Versus controls, multiple sclerosis patients showed significantly lower diversity (normalized Chao1). Several TRBV segments were more frequent in patients than controls; TRBV5-6, TRBV5-1 and TRBV20-1 belonged to this group.

Carried by the TCR beta cDNA libraries were unique molecular identifiers. MiXCR was run by TCRdb on the PCR reads, yielding one entry per CDR3 protein. The sample yields approximately 630,000 distinct CDR3 sequences, approximately 59% seen once. The receptor's source is a girl aged 2 to 9 with multiple sclerosis. The sequencing input was blood. The rearrangement uses TRBV5-1 and TRBJ2-5; D call uncertain. The DNA for the CDR3 is TGCGCCAGCAGCTTGGACGGCCAAGAGACCCAGTACTTC. Translation gives CASSLDGQETQYF.